The 20 T cell receptor beta chains presented below share a single source sample, sequenced in a study of blood T cell repertoires in COVID-19. Sequenced by immunoSEQ multiplex PCR; TCRdb stores in-frame clones only, minus some. The sample gives 150,000 to 200,000 clones, roughly nine tenths of which show up once; about 10% is in the top ten. The material sequenced was peripheral blood. The receptors were sampled from a woman between 55 and 75 years old with COVID-19, enrolled during active disease.

This clone was detected only once. The V call is TRBV2, the J call TRBJ1-1; D may be TRBD1 (6 bases). V lost 10 bases and J 0 bases, leaving 15 bases between the germline ends. Germline V gene sequence: CDR1 SNHLY, CDR2 FYNNEI. The CDR3 covers 14 residues. CDR3 amino acids: CATHRDSVNTEAFF. DNA for the CDR3: TGTGCCACGCACAGGGATTCGGTGAACACTGAAGCTTTCTTT.

This clone showed up just once. The rearrangement joins TRBV4-3 to TRBJ2-4, with D unclear. The CDR3 has 13 amino acids. V was cut by 0 bases and J by 7 bases, with 7 bases left in between. Germline CDR1 and CDR2: LGHNA and YSLEER. DNA for the CDR3: TGCGCCAGCAGCCAAGACGAACGGAACATTCAGTACTTC. Translated, it gives CASSQDERNIQYF.

This chain connects TRBV6-5 to TRBJ2-7; 10 nucleotides agree with TRBD1. The CDR3 is 14 amino acids. Per the germline V gene, CDR1 is MNHEY and CDR2 is SVGAGI. V gave up 8 bases and J gave up 3 bases; unmatched junction bases: 7. The CDR3 coding sequence is TGTGCCAGCGGGGCCGGGACAGGGGTCTACGAGCAGTACTTC. This codes for CASGAGTGVYEQYF.

V is TRBV6-5 and J is TRBJ1-5; D remains ambiguous. The CDR3 has 13 residues. Germline assignment: CDR1 MNHEY and CDR2 SVGAGI. Trimming removed 6 bases from V and 4 bases from J, with 10 bases in between. The CDR3 nucleotides are TGTGCCAGCAGCACCGGGAAGAATCAGCCCCAGCATTTT. Its translation is CASSTGKNQPQHF.

The V gene is TRBV10-3, the J gene TRBJ2-2; 12 positions agree with TRBD1. Trimming cost V 6 bases and J 5 bases; bases outside gene matches: 1. The length of the CDR3 is 14 residues. Germline loops: CDR1 ENHRY, CDR2 SYGVKD. The CDR3 nucleotides are TGTGCCATCAGGGGACAGGGGGCTACCGGGGAGCTGTTTTTT. Translated: CAIRGQGATGELFF.

The rearrangement links TRBV28 to TRBJ1-2; 8 bases are a match to TRBD1. Germline trimming cut 6 bases from V and 4 bases from J; bases unmatched to any gene: 7. Germline V gene data show CDR1 as MDHEN and CDR2 as SYDVKM. This CDR3 is 14 amino acids long. The CDR3 bases are TGTGCCAGCAGCCGACAGGGGCTTACCTATGGCTACACCTTC. Residues: CASSRQGLTYGYTF.

V and J are TRBV6-5 and TRBJ1-1; unclear D gene. Trimming cost V 2 bases and J 6 bases, with 4 bases left between them. Per germline, CDR1 MNHEY and CDR2 SVGAGI. CDR3 length: 11 amino acids. This chain's CDR3 is CASSYPSEAFF. CDR3 in DNA: TGTGCCAGCAGTTACCCATCTGAAGCTTTCTTT.

The chain uses TRBV15 and TRBJ1-2, with D possibly matching TRBD1 (5 bases). V lost 5 bases to trimming and J lost 4 bases, with 17 bases between them. CDR1 and CDR2 (germline): LNHNV, YYDKDF (reference sequence). The CDR3 is made up of 15 amino acids. CDR3 amino acids: CATSPSGGEGYGYTF. Written as DNA, the CDR3 is TGTGCCACCAGCCCCTCGGGGGGGGAGGGCTATGGCTACACCTTC.

The chain combines TRBV7-3 with TRBJ2-1; 8 nucleotides match TRBD1. V was pared by 5 bases and J by 1 base, with 4 bases of the junction left unmatched. Germline loops: CDR1 SGHTA, CDR2 FQGTGA. The CDR3 runs 15 residues. CDR3 sequence: CASSPRTGSYNEQFF. The CDR3 DNA follows: TGTGCCAGCAGCCCACGGACAGGGTCCTACAATGAGCAGTTCTTC.

The chain combines TRBV27 with TRBJ2-1, with TRBD2 matching 9 bases. Trimming cost V 2 bases and J 0 bases; bases outside gene matches: 5. Germline loops: CDR1 MNHEY, CDR2 SMNVEV (reference sequence). The CDR3 runs to 17 residues. CDR3 bases: TGTGCCAGCAGTTTAGGGCTAGCGGGGTCCTCCTACAATGAGCAGTTCTTC. Translating it yields CASSLGLAGSSYNEQFF.

The J gene is TRBJ1-6, the V gene TRBV7-2, with TRBD1 matching 9 bases. The CDR3 spans 16 residues. From germline, CDR1 is SGHTA and CDR2 FQGNSA. V was pared by 4 bases and J by 9 bases, with 10 bases of the junction left unmatched. The CDR3 spells CASSYNLGQGGSPLHF. The DNA for the CDR3 is TGTGCCAGCAGCTACAACTTGGGACAGGGTGGTTCACCCCTCCACTTT.

The chain couples TRBV6-6 to TRBJ2-7; D not resolved. V lost 6 bases to trimming and J lost 0 bases, with 12 bases between them. Germline CDR1 MNHNY, CDR2 SVGAGI (reference sequence). The CDR3 is 14 amino acids. This CDR3 is CASSPSASSYEQYF. The CDR3 DNA is TGTGCCAGCAGCCCTTCGGCTAGCTCCTACGAGCAGTACTTC.

In this sample, this clone turned up once. This sequence joins TRBV11-2 and TRBJ2-7, with TRBD2 matching over 11 bases. This CDR3 spans 15 amino acids. V was pared by 1 base and J by 4 bases, with 3 bases of the junction left unmatched. Germline CDR1 SGHAT, CDR2 FQNNGV. The CDR3 loop is CASSLATSGDYEQYF. The CDR3 coding sequence is TGTGCCAGCAGCTTAGCGACTAGCGGGGATTACGAGCAGTACTTC.

This chain joins TRBV7-9 and TRBJ1-6; D not resolved. This CDR3 is 16 amino acids long. Germline V gene sequence: CDR1 SEHNR, CDR2 FQNEAQ (reference sequence). The V and J ends lost 4 bases and 6 bases respectively, with 16 bases between them. The CDR3 spells CASSSSRARINSPLHF. As DNA, the CDR3 is TGTGCCAGCAGCTCCTCCCGCGCCAGGATTAATTCACCCCTCCACTTT.

The chain recombines TRBV7-2 with TRBJ1-2; 9 nucleotides agree with TRBD1. CDR3 length equals 14 residues. Trimming cost V 2 bases and J 5 bases; bases outside gene matches: 3. Germline V gives CDR1 SGHTA, CDR2 FQGNSA. The CDR3, as DNA: TGTGCCAGCAGCTTATCAGGGACAGGGTATGGCTACACCTTC. Encoded protein: CASSLSGTGYGYTF. Full variable domain (remainder filled in from reference TRBV7-2 and TRBJ1-2): GAGVSQSPSNKVTEKGKDVELRCDPISGHTALYWYRQSLGQGLEFLIYFQGNSAPDKSGLPSDRFSAERTGGSVSTLTIQRTQQEDSAVYLCASSLSGTGYGYTFGSGTRLTVV.

The CDR3 is CASSQRLEATYNSPLHF. The CDR3 DNA follows: TGCGCCAGCAGCCAGAGGTTGGAGGCTACTTATAATTCACCCCTCCACTTT. This chain joins TRBV4-3 and TRBJ1-6, with D unresolved. The germline CDR1 and CDR2 sequences are LGHNA and YSLEER. This CDR3 contains 17 residues. V was trimmed by 3 bases and J by 4 bases, leaving 16 bases between them.

V usage is TRBV11-2 and J usage is TRBJ1-3, with D tentatively TRBD1 (5 bases). CDR1 and CDR2 (germline): SGHAT, FQNNGV. The CDR3 sequence is 15 residues long. V lost 5 bases and J 5 bases, leaving 16 bases between the germline ends. As DNA, the CDR3 is TGTGCCAGCAGCCCCTGGACAAATTCGAGAAACACCATATATTTT. It codes for CASSPWTNSRNTIYF.

The chain employs TRBV7-3 and TRBJ2-2; 8 bases are shared with TRBD1. The CDR3 runs 14 residues. Germline loops: CDR1 SGHTA, CDR2 FQGTGA. With 5 bases clipped from V and 7 bases from J, the junction kept 6 bases outside the gene matches. The chain's CDR3 is CASSMIQGDGELFF. The CDR3 nucleotides are TGTGCCAGCAGCATGATACAGGGGGACGGGGAGCTGTTTTTT.

The rearrangement uses TRBV6-4 and TRBJ2-5, with no clear D. The CDR3 runs 15 residues. Trimming stripped 0 bases from V and 3 bases from J, with 11 bases between. Germline V gene data show CDR1 as MRHNA and CDR2 as SNTAGT. CDR3 residues: CASSDSVTEKETQYF. DNA for the CDR3: TGTGCCAGCAGTGACTCGGTGACGGAGAAAGAGACCCAGTACTTC.

The gene calls are TRBV9 and TRBJ2-7, with TRBD2 matching 7 bases. Per the germline V gene, CDR1 is SGDLS and CDR2 is YYNGEE. Trimming at V came to 4 bases and at J to 9 bases, leaving 7 bases not matched to a gene. CDR3 length equals 12 residues. The CDR3 DNA reads TGTGCCAGCAGCCCTGGGGGGGGGTTGCAGTACTTC. Amino acid sequence: CASSPGGGLQYF.